Each of the 9 T cell receptor beta chains below was sequenced from the same sample in a study of T cell responses to AZD1222 COVID-19 vaccine. Clones were read by immunoSEQ multiplex PCR, and TCRdb kept only the in-frame ones, dropping some. The table includes 110,000 or so clones, 88% detected once. The sequenced sample was peripheral blood, obtained 28 days after the second AZD1222 dose. The receptors come from an adult who received the AZD1222 COVID-19 vaccine.

The V call is TRBV7-2, the J call TRBJ2-2; D gene uncertain. Germline CDR1 reads SGHTA; CDR2 reads FQGNSA. Trimming removed 8 bases at V and 7 bases at J, with 14 bases between. This CDR3 spans 13 amino acids. As DNA, the CDR3 is TGTGCCAGCGGCAGGTTCGTGGACGGGGAGCTGTTTTTT. Protein sequence: CASGRFVDGELFF.

Only one count was recorded for this clone. The chain links TRBV28 to TRBJ2-7; D unclear. The V end was cut by 5 bases, the J end by 1 base, with 9 bases between. Germline V gene sequence: CDR1 MDHEN, CDR2 SYDVKM. The CDR3 loop spans 13 amino acids. The CDR3 DNA sequence: TGTGCCAGCAGTCTCGGACCTTCCTACGAGCAGTACTTC. Translated: CASSLGPSYEQYF.

V is TRBV6-2 or TRBV6-3 and J is TRBJ1-2; TRBD1 might be the D (6 bases). V was cut by 5 bases and J by 2 bases, with 15 bases left in between. The germline CDR1 and CDR2 sequences are MNHEY and SVGEGT. The CDR3 consists of 15 residues. The CDR3 loop reads CASSPGQTSNYGYTF. The DNA of the CDR3 is TGTGCCAGCAGTCCCGGACAGACATCAAACTATGGCTACACCTTC.

The chain is built from TRBV9 and TRBJ2-2, with TRBD2 matching 8 bases. Trimming removed 4 bases from V and 1 base from J; junction bases left unmatched: 9. This CDR3 contains 17 residues. The germline gives CDR1 SGDLS, CDR2 YYNGEE. CDR3 sequence (DNA): TGTGCCAGCAGCCCTTCCCGGACTAGCTGGAACACCGGGGAGCTGTTTTTT. This sequence encodes CASSPSRTSWNTGELFF.

The V and J genes are TRBV7-2 and TRBJ1-6; D uncertain. CDR1 is SGHTA and CDR2 is FQGNSA in the germline V gene. The CDR3 is 15 residues long. V was trimmed by 3 bases and J by 5 bases, leaving 11 bases between them. The CDR3 protein is CASSFQAGDNSPLHF. The CDR3 coding sequence is TGTGCCAGCAGCTTTCAGGCTGGCGATAATTCACCCCTCCACTTT.

The V and J genes are TRBV7-9 and TRBJ1-1; maybe TRBD1 (5 bases). The CDR3 is made up of 16 amino acids. Germline V lookup: CDR1 SEHNR, CDR2 FQNEAQ (reference sequence). V lost 2 bases to trimming and J lost 5 bases, with 18 bases between them. The CDR3 region has the DNA TGTGCCAGCAGCTTACTAAGTCCGAGGGGCAATACTGAAGCTTTCTTT. Residues: CASSLLSPRGNTEAFF.

The rearrangement joins TRBV6-1 to TRBJ2-5; 14 nucleotides line up with TRBD2. The germline gives CDR1 MNHNS, CDR2 SASEGT. The CDR3 runs 17 residues. J lost 5 bases, V lost 0 bases, and 5 bases had no gene match. The CDR3 loop reads CASSEAGTSGSRETQYF. CDR3 DNA sequence: TGTGCCAGCAGTGAAGCCGGGACTAGCGGGAGCCGGGAGACCCAGTACTTC.

Only a few counts were recorded for this clone. The chain carries TRBV6-5 and TRBJ1-2, with 8 bases that match TRBD1. The CDR3 is 14 amino acids. In germline, CDR1 is MNHEY, CDR2 SVGAGI. The V and J ends lost 5 bases and 2 bases, in that order; junction bases with no gene match: 4. CDR3 nucleotides: TGTGCCAGCAGTAACTACAGGGGGAACTATGGCTACACCTTC. This encodes CASSNYRGNYGYTF.

The chain combines TRBV12-3 or TRBV12-4 with TRBJ2-5; unclear D gene. Trimming stripped 6 bases from V and 5 bases from J, with 13 bases between. The CDR3 is made up of 13 amino acids. The DNA for the CDR3 is TGTGCCAGCAGCCGCTTCAAGACGGAGACCCAGTACTTC. This sequence encodes CASSRFKTETQYF.